This record covers a single TCR beta chain. The data originate from a study of blood T cell repertoires in COVID-19. Whole-study context: Material from acute and convalescent COVID-19 was sourced from the United States, Italy and Spain. PBMCs, B-cell-depleted T cells, or T cells were the source of the cDNA or gDNA that made up the material.

In the original analysis: How many nucleated cells were present was estimated from reference gene primer amplification. Clones were sequenced by immunoSEQ multiplex PCR, and TCRdb holds only the in-frame ones, with some missing. From that table come the V and J calls and clone size; the DNA was used to work out D and trimming. This table holds some 270,000 clones, approximately 90% found once. The study drew participants aged roughly 18 to 95 years from approximately 23 US areas. This sequence was found in a woman in her 30s with acute COVID-19. The sequenced sample consisted of PBMCs or T cells enriched from blood (not recorded which).

The CDR3 DNA sequence: TGTGCCAGCAGTGAAGGGGACAGCTCCTACGAGCAGTACTTC. Translating gives CASSEGDSSYEQYF. This chain connects TRBV6-1 to TRBJ2-7; 7 bases agree with TRBD1. Germline CDR1 reads MNHNS; CDR2 reads SASEGT. J lost 0 bases, V lost 1 base, and 0 bases had no gene match. CDR3 length: 14 residues.